One sample yielded the 30 T cell receptor beta chains listed below, sequenced in a study of breast tumors, draining lymph nodes, adjacent tissues. Axillary draining lymph nodes of breast cancer patients supplied the node samples. TCRdb independently ran MiXCR on the multiplex PCR reads; one entry per CDR3 protein. The sample carries about 100,000 distinct CDR3 sequences, around 21% recorded once. Sequencing input: axillary lymph node tissue. These TCRs come from a female donor with breast cancer. Some clones in this sample may be carry-over from other donors' samples.

This clonotype was counted at least ten times. The chain links TRBV20-1 to TRBJ2-7; maybe TRBD1 (5 bases). Between the trimmed V and J ends, which lost 0 bases and 5 bases, there was a span of 14 bases. The germline CDR1 and CDR2 sequences are DFQATT and SNEGSKA (reference sequence). This CDR3 is 14 amino acids long. CDR3 DNA: TGCAGTGCTAGAGATTGGGGCGAAATGGACGAGCAGTACTTC. This gives the protein CSARDWGEMDEQYF.

This clonotype has a count of ten or more. This chain connects TRBV5-6 to TRBJ2-1, with D possibly called TRBD1 or TRBD2 (6 bases each). This CDR3 has 15 amino acids. Deletions cut 4 bases from V and 2 bases from J, with 13 bases between. CDR1 is SGHDT and CDR2 is YYEEEE in the germline V gene. CDR3 protein: CASSPRGAAYNEQFF. CDR3 nucleotide sequence: TGTGCCAGCAGCCCGAGGGGGGCGGCCTACAATGAGCAGTTCTTC. Full variable domain (outside the CDR3, taken from reference TRBV5-6 and TRBJ2-1): DAGVTQSPTHLIKTRGQQVTLRCSPKSGHDTVSWYQQALGQGPQFIFQYYEEEERQRGNFPDRFSGHQFPNYSSELNVNALLLGDSALYLCASSPRGAAYNEQFFGPGTRLTVL.

This clonotype was recorded at least ten times. The V call is TRBV4-1, the J call TRBJ2-5; 9 bases match TRBD1. The CDR3 sequence is 17 residues long. J was trimmed by 5 bases and V by 1 base; bases with no gene match: 11. CDR1 is MGHRA, CDR2 YSYEKL, per germline. The CDR3 loop is CASSQAFPTGGRETQYF. In DNA, the CDR3 is TGCGCCAGCAGCCAAGCTTTCCCGACAGGGGGACGGGAGACCCAGTACTTC.

Worth noting for this clonotype: It may be a read error: a sequence one base away is much more abundant. The genes are TRBV11-3 and TRBJ2-1, with TRBD1 matching 12 bases. Germline CDR1 SGHNT, CDR2 YENEEA. There are 15 residues in the CDR3. For the CDR3, the DNA is TGTGCCAGCGGCTTCAGGGGGGACAGGGGGCATGAGCAGTTCTTC. Amino acid sequence: CASGFRGDRGHEQFF.

The table lists this clonotype with many counts. V and J are TRBV7-8 and TRBJ2-1; 11 bases align to TRBD2. J lost 8 bases, V lost 6 bases, and 9 bases had no gene match. The CDR3 spans 15 residues. Germline CDR1 and CDR2: SGHVS and FQNEAQ. The CDR3 region is CASRALAGVVHEQFF. DNA of the CDR3: TGTGCCAGCAGAGCACTAGCGGGAGTTGTCCATGAGCAGTTCTTC. The whole variable domain, filled in from reference TRBV7-8 and TRBJ2-1, reads GAGVSQSPRYKVAKRGQDVALRCDPISGHVSLFWYQQALGQGPEFLTYFQNEAQLDKSGLPSDRFFAERPEGSVSTLKIQRTQQEDSAVYLCASRALAGVVHEQFFGPGTRLTVL.

This clonotype was observed at least ten times. The gene calls are TRBV5-1 and TRBJ1-6; the D gene is possibly TRBD1 (6 bases). Deletions cut 2 bases from V and 3 bases from J, with 9 bases between. There are 15 residues in the CDR3. Germline V gene sequence: CDR1 SGHRS, CDR2 YFSETQ. CDR3 bases: TGCGCCAGCAGCTTTCAGGGGAACTATAATTCACCCCTCCACTTT. Translating gives CASSFQGNYNSPLHF.

Comments on this clonotype: Possible read error: a much larger clone is one base away. The chain links TRBV19 to TRBJ1-4; D uncertain. V dropped 6 bases and J dropped 4 bases, with 6 bases sitting between them. The CDR3 spans 12 residues. Per the germline V gene, CDR1 is LNHDA and CDR2 is SQIVND (reference sequence). The CDR3 is CASSGFNEKLFF. The CDR3 nucleotides read TGTGCCAGTAGCGGATTTAATGAAAAACTGTTTTTT.

For this clonotype: A read error may explain this, as a much larger clone is one base away. The missing conserved phenylalanine or tryptophan at the end of this CDR3 makes a read error likely. V usage is TRBV5-1 and J usage is TRBJ1-2; 8 bases line up with TRBD1. The ends lost 7 bases at V and 4 bases at J; junction bases unmatched: 9. The CDR3 runs to 14 residues. The germline CDR1 and CDR2 sequences are SGHRS and YFSETQ. Written as DNA, the CDR3 is TGCGCCAGCGCCCGGAGAACAGGGGGCTATGGCTACACCTCC. This translates into CASARRTGGYGYTS.

This clonotype was recorded a few times. This chain joins TRBV28 and TRBJ1-4; D ambiguous. The CDR3 runs to 14 residues. Deletions cut 6 bases from V and 7 bases from J, with 15 bases between. Germline V gene sequence: CDR1 MDHEN, CDR2 SYDVKM. CDR3 in amino acids: CASRGTLSGEKLFF. The CDR3 nucleotides are TGTGCCAGCAGGGGAACACTTAGCGGTGAAAAACTGTTTTTT.

As concerns this clonotype: A much more abundant neighbour one base away suggests this may be a read error. This chain uses TRBV3-1 with TRBJ2-7, with a weak D call TRBD2 (6 bases). The CDR3 length is 15 residues. Germline CDR1 is LGHDT and CDR2 is YNNKEL (reference sequence). CDR3 in DNA: TGTGCCAGCGGCCAGGGACTTACCGTCTCCTACGAGCAGTACTTC. Translating gives CASGQGLTVSYEQYF.

A note on this clonotype: A clone one base away is much larger, so this may be a read error. The chain recombines TRBV28 with TRBJ2-7; 7 nucleotides agree with TRBD2. After removal of 11 bases from V and 9 bases from J, the junction contained 16 bases not matched to a gene. Germline lookup yields CDR1 MDHEN and CDR2 SYDVKM. This CDR3 has 13 residues. Here the CDR3 DNA reads TGTGCCGGCATCCCCGGGGAGGGGCGCGGGCAGTACTTC. Translating it yields CAGIPGEGRGQYF.

This clonotype has just one count. The chain combines TRBV3-1 with TRBJ2-2, with TRBD1 matching over 12 bases. V was clipped by 4 bases and J by 6 bases; unmatched bases: 6. The CDR3 has 16 residues. Germline V CDR1 and CDR2: LGHDT, YNNKEL (reference sequence). The CDR3 coding sequence is TGTGCCAGCAGCCTGGGACAGGGGGCCCTAGCCGGGGAGCTGTTTTTT. Its translation is CASSLGQGALAGELFF. The full variable domain, its missing parts supplied by reference TRBV3-1 and TRBJ2-2, is DTAVSQTPKYLVTQMGNDKSIKCEQNLGHDTMYWYKQDSKKFLKIMFSYNNKELIINETVPNRFSPKSPDKAHLNLHINSLELGDSAVYFCASSLGQGALAGELFFGEGSRLTVL.

This clonotype was found many times. The chain uses TRBV30 and TRBJ2-5; D possibly corresponds to TRBD2 (6 bases). Germline V gene lookup returns CDR1 GTSNPN and CDR2 SVGIG (reference sequence). The CDR3 consists of 16 residues. Trimming cost V 4 bases and J 2 bases, with 20 bases left between them. CDR3 sequence reads: CAWKRHYGRSQETQYF. The CDR3 DNA reads TGTGCCTGGAAGCGTCATTACGGGAGAAGTCAAGAGACCCAGTACTTC.

This clonotype was counted at least ten times. This sequence joins TRBV6-1 and TRBJ1-5; no clear D. The CDR3 covers 14 residues. Trimming took 3 bases from V and 4 from J, leaving 10 bases between them. Germline loops: CDR1 MNHNS, CDR2 SASEGT. The CDR3 DNA reads TGTGCCAGCAGTGAGTTGGGCAGAAATCAGCCCCAGCATTTT. Encoded protein: CASSELGRNQPQHF.

Only a few counts were recorded for this clonotype. CDR3 nucleotides: TGCGCCAGCAGCCAATACACCGGGGGGACAGGGAGCACCGGGGAGCTGTTTTTT. It is translated as CASSQYTGGTGSTGELFF. The rearrangement links TRBV4-1 to TRBJ2-2, with 9 bases fitting TRBD1. Germline CDR1 is MGHRA and CDR2 is YSYEKL. CDR3 length: 18 residues. The V and J ends lost 2 bases and 4 bases, in that order; junction bases with no gene match: 11.

This clonotype appeared many times. The rearrangement joins TRBV27 to TRBJ1-2; tentatively, D is TRBD1 (5 bases). CDR1 MNHEY and CDR2 SMNVEV come from the germline V gene (reference sequence). The V end lost 5 bases, the J end lost 7 bases, and 14 bases lay between the germline ends. The CDR3 covers 13 residues. The CDR3 region is CASSIGTWGGYTF. Here the CDR3 DNA reads TGTGCCAGCAGTATCGGGACGTGGGGTGGCTACACCTTC.

This clonotype was seen repeatedly, ten times or more. This CDR3 is CAIVPGQGVRYGYTF. In DNA, the CDR3 is TGTGCCATTGTCCCGGGACAGGGGGTGAGGTATGGCTACACCTTC. This rearrangement joins TRBV6-1 to TRBJ1-2; TRBD1 matches at 11 bases. Per the germline V gene, CDR1 is MNHNS and CDR2 is SASEGT. This CDR3 contains 15 residues. Unmatched junction bases numbered 12, after V lost 10 bases and J lost 5 bases.

This clonotype was seen a few times. V is TRBV6-1 and J is TRBJ2-3, with TRBD1 as a possible D gene (6 bases). The CDR3 has 13 amino acids. V shed 7 bases and J shed 4 bases, with 12 bases lying between them. The germline CDR1 and CDR2 sequences are MNHNS and SASEGT. CDR3 DNA sequence: TGTGCCAGCAATAACAGGGTTTCAGATACGCAGTATTTT. This encodes CASNNRVSDTQYF.

With regard to this clonotype: One base away lies a much larger clone, so this may be a sequencing read error. The rearrangement joins TRBV28 to TRBJ1-2; no firm D call. The V and J ends lost 3 bases and 7 bases respectively, with 9 bases between them. This CDR3 has 12 amino acids. In germline, CDR1 is MDHEN, CDR2 SYDVKM. CDR3 sequence: CASSLSIRGYTF. The CDR3 nucleotides are TGTGCCAGCAGTTTGTCTATTCGTGGCTACACCTTC.

CDR3 residues: CASSVYAPPPPEAKNIQYF. The CDR3 DNA follows: TGTGCCAGCAGCGTATATGCCCCCCCACCCCCGGAGGCCAAAAACATTCAGTACTTC. This chain links TRBV9 with TRBJ2-4; D gene unclear. Germline CDR1 and CDR2: SGDLS and YYNGEE. The CDR3 runs to 19 residues. The germline V and J ends were trimmed by 1 base and 1 base, with 21 bases remaining between them.

This clonotype has ten or more counts. This rearrangement joins TRBV5-1 to TRBJ2-4, with TRBD2 as a possible D gene (5 bases). The germline CDR1 and CDR2 sequences are SGHRS and YFSETQ. The ends were cut back, 0 bases at V and 0 bases at J, with 10 bases in the middle. The CDR3 covers 16 residues. The chain's CDR3 is CASSLAGGLAKNIQYF. The CDR3 coding sequence is TGCGCCAGCAGCTTGGCCGGCGGACTAGCCAAAAACATTCAGTACTTC.

In its sample, this clonotype was seen many times. The rearrangement links TRBV11-2 to TRBJ1-2; 10 bases match TRBD1. V dropped 5 bases and J dropped 5; count of bases not matched to a gene: 14. CDR1 is SGHAT, CDR2 FQNNGV, per germline. The CDR3 consists of 17 residues. The CDR3 loop is CASSPNRDRGGRYGYTF. The CDR3 DNA is TGTGCCAGCAGCCCAAACCGGGACAGGGGAGGAAGATATGGCTACACCTTC.

This clonotype showed up many times. The V gene is TRBV20-1, the J gene TRBJ2-5; possible D gene TRBD1, 6 bases. V lost 0 bases and J lost 2, with 10 bases in between. This CDR3 spans 14 amino acids. Per the germline V gene, CDR1 is DFQATT and CDR2 is SNEGSKA (reference sequence). The CDR3 sequence is CSARELRGQETQYF. The CDR3 nucleotides are TGCAGTGCTAGAGAATTGAGGGGGCAAGAGACCCAGTACTTC.

This chain links TRBV27 with TRBJ2-1, with D perhaps TRBD2 (6 bases). Germline assignment: CDR1 MNHEY and CDR2 SMNVEV (reference sequence). CDR3 length equals 16 residues. Trimming removed 7 bases at V and 0 bases at J, with 16 bases between. The CDR3 DNA reads TGTGCCAGCAACCATTCCCTAGCGAGCTCCTACAATGAGCAGTTCTTC. Translation gives CASNHSLASSYNEQFF.

The V call is TRBV20-1, the J call TRBJ1-6; 9 bases match TRBD1. The V segment lost 1 base and the J segment 5 bases; nucleotides outside the gene matches: 3. CDR3 length: 15 residues. CDR1 and CDR2 (germline): DFQATT, SNEGSKA (reference sequence). The CDR3 DNA reads TGCAGTGCTAGAGCGAACAGGGGGCATAATTCACCCCTCCACTTT. Its protein is CSARANRGHNSPLHF.

Remarks on this clonotype: A much larger clonotype is one base distant, so this may be a read error. The V and J genes are TRBV5-1 and TRBJ2-3; TRBD1 matches 7 bases. V was pared by 0 bases and J by 2 bases, with 3 bases of the junction left unmatched. CDR3 size: 15 residues. The germline V gene has CDR1 SGHRS and CDR2 YFSETQ. CDR3 sequence reads: CASSLEGAATDTQYF. The DNA for the CDR3 is TGCGCCAGCAGCTTGGAGGGGGCTGCCACAGATACGCAGTATTTT.

As for this clonotype: It is likely a read error, because the conserved phenylalanine at the end of the CDR3 is missing. This chain links TRBV19 with TRBJ1-2, with no clear D. Trimming removed 4 bases from V and 3 bases from J, with 6 bases in between. CDR3 length: 12 residues. CDR1 LNHDA and CDR2 SQIVND come from the germline V gene (reference sequence). CDR3 sequence reads: CASSRGDYGYTL. The CDR3 DNA is TGTGCCAGTAGTAGGGGAGACTATGGCTACACCCTC.

Concerning this clonotype itself: With a much larger clone just one base away, this may be a read error. The V gene is TRBV11-2, the J gene TRBJ2-3; perhaps D is TRBD1 or TRBD2 (5 bases each). V lost 5 bases, J lost 8 bases, and 11 bases lay in between. The CDR3 contains 12 residues. Looked up from germline, CDR1 is SGHAT and CDR2 is FQNNGV. As DNA, the CDR3 is TGTGCCAGCAGCCACACTGGGGGTACGCAGTATTTT. Its translation: CASSHTGGTQYF.

This clonotype showed up many times. The rearrangement joins TRBV28 to TRBJ1-2, with D possibly matching TRBD1 (6 bases). The V end was cut by 3 bases, the J end by 2 bases, with 10 bases between. Germline V lookup: CDR1 MDHEN, CDR2 SYDVKM. The CDR3 length is 14 residues. The CDR3 coding sequence is TGTGCCAGCAGTTTGGGGACAACCAACTATGGCTACACCTTC. Translated: CASSLGTTNYGYTF.

V usage is TRBV12-3 or TRBV12-4 and J usage is TRBJ2-2; 8 nucleotides match TRBD1. V was clipped by 5 bases and J by 4 bases; unmatched bases: 6. The CDR3 has 15 amino acids. For the CDR3, the DNA is TGTGCCAGCAGTCCACACGGGACAGGCACCGGGGAGCTGTTTTTT. It specifies CASSPHGTGTGELFF.